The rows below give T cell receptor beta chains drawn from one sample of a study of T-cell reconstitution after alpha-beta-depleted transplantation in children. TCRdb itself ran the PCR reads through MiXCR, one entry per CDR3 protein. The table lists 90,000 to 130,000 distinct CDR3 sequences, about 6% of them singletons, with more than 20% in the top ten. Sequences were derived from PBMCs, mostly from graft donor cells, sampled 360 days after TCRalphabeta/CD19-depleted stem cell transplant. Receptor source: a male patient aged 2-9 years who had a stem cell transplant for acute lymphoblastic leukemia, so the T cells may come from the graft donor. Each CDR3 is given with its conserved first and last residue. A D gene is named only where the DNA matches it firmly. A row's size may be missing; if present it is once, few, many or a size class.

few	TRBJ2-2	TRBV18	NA	TGTGCCAGCTCACCAGACGGGAGGAACACCGGGGAGCTGTTTTTT	CASSPDGRNTGELFF
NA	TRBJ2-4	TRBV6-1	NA	TGTGCCAGCAGTGAAAGGGCCAGTTCTTTAGCCAAAAACATTCAGTACTTC	CASSERASSLAKNIQYF
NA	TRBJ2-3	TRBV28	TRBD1	TGTGCCAGCAGTCCCCGACAGGGGAGGACAGATACGCAGTATTTT	CASSPRQGRTDTQYF
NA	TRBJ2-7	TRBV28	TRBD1	TGTGCCAGCAGTCCCCGGGTCAGGGGGAACGAGCAGTACTTC	CASSPRVRGNEQYF
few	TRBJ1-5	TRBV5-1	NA	TGCGCCAGCAGCTTGGGGGGGGAGGCTCAGCCCCAGCATTTT	CASSLGGEAQPQHF
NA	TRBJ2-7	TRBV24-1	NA	TGTGCCACCAGTGTAGGACGCGAGCAGTACTTC	CATSVGREQYF
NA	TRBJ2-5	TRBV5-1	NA	TGCGCCAGCAGCTTGTACATGGGCTACCAAGAGACCCAGTACTTC	CASSLYMGYQETQYF
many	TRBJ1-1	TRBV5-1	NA	TGCGCCAGCGGAGGAGACATGGACACTGAAGCTTTCTTT	CASGGDMDTEAFF
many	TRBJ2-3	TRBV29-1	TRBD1	TGCAGCGTTGTACAGGGGGCGCAGTATTTT	CSVVQGAQYF
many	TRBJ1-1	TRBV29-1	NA	TGCAGCGTCGCAGGGCCATCTGAAGCTTTCTTT	CSVAGPSEAFF
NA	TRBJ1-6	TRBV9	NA	TGTGCCAGCAGCGTAGACCCTGGGATTTCACCCCTCCACTTT	CASSVDPGISPLHF
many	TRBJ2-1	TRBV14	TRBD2	TGTGCCAGCAGCCCCAGACTAGCGGGGGATCATGAGCAGTTCTTC	CASSPRLAGDHEQFF
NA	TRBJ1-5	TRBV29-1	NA	TGCGGCGCCGCTGGGGACCTCGCCTATTATTTCAATCAGCCCCAGCATTTT	CGAAGDLAYYFNQPQHF
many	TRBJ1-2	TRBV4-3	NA	TGCGCCAGCAGCCCAGGCAGGTTCTATGGCTACACCTTC	CASSPGRFYGYTF
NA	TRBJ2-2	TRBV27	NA	TGTGCCAGCTGCTCCTTTGAAATCTACGAAGCGAACACCGGGGAGCTGTTTTTT	CASCSFEIYEANTGELFF
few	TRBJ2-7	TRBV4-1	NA	TGCGCCAGCAGCCAAGTTGACAGATCCTACGAGCAGTACTTC	CASSQVDRSYEQYF
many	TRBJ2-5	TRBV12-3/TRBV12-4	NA	TGTGCCAGCAGGCCTCAGGACAGCTCCCGGGCAGCCCAGTACTTC	CASRPQDSSRAAQYF
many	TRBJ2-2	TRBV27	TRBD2	TGTGCCAGCAGTGGGGGGGAGAACACCGGGGAGCTGTTTTTT	CASSGGENTGELFF
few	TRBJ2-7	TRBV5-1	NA	TGCGCCAGCAGCGAGGGGACGGGTTTAAGCTCCTACGAGCAGTACTTC	CASSEGTGLSSYEQYF
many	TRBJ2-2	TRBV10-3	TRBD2	TGTGCCATCAGTGACTGGGATCTAGCGGGCAACACCGGGGAGCTGTTTTTT	CAISDWDLAGNTGELFF
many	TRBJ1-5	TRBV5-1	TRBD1	TGCGCCAGCAGCTTTCTACAGGGGTCATGGCCCCAGCATTTT	CASSFLQGSWPQHF
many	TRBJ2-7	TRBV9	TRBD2	TGTGCCAGCAGCGTCCGGGAGCGGGACCTACCCTACGAGCAGTACTTC	CASSVRERDLPYEQYF
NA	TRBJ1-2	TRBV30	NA	TGTGCCTGGAGTCGGGGGTCCAGTGGCTACACCTTC	CAWSRGSSGYTF
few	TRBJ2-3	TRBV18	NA	TGTGCCAGCTGCGGGGGCCCCACAGATACGCAGTATTTT	CASCGGPTDTQYF
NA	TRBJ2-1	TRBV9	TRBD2	TGTGCCAGCAGCGAGCCCCCCGGGCTAGCGGGCTACTACAATGAGCAGTTCTTC	CASSEPPGLAGYYNEQFF
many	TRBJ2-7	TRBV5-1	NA	TGCGCCAGCAGCTTGGCCTACGCAGGAGCCCTAGAGGAGCAGTACTTC	CASSLAYAGALEEQYF
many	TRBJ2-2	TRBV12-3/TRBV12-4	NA	TGTGCCAGCAGTCCCCTGGACAGACGCAACACCGGGGAGCTGTTTTTT	CASSPLDRRNTGELFF
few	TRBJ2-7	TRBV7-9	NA	TGTGCCAGCAGCCCGACAGCAACCTACGAGCAGTACTTC	CASSPTATYEQYF
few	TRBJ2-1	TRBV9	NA	TGTGCCAGCAGCCCACACTCCCCAGCTGAGCAGTTCTTC	CASSPHSPAEQFF
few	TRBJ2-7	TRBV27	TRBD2	TGTGCCACCCGACTAGCGGGAGGCTACGAGCAGTACTTC	CATRLAGGYEQYF
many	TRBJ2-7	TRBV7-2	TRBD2	TGTGCCAGCAGCTTTCTAACGGCGGGGGAGAAGAGGCAGTACTTC	CASSFLTAGEKRQYF
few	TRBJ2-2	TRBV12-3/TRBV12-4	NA	TGTGCCAGCAGTTTTGGTAGCGGTTTAGGCGGGGAGCTGTTTTTT	CASSFGSGLGGELFF
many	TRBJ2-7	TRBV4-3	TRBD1	TGCGCCAGCAGCCATAATAGGGACAGGCTCTCCTACGAGCAGTACTTC	CASSHNRDRLSYEQYF
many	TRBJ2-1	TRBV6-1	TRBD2	TGTGCCAGCAGTGAGAGGCTAGCGGGCCTTAACAATGAGCAGTTCTTC	CASSERLAGLNNEQFF
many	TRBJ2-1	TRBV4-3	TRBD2	TGCGCCAGCAGCCTACGGGAGGGGGTCAGGAATGAGCAGTTCTTC	CASSLREGVRNEQFF
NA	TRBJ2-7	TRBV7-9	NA	TGTGCCAGCAGCTCGGACACACAAGCGGTGTACGAGCAGTACTTC	CASSSDTQAVYEQYF
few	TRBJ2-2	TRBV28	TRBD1	TGTGCCAGCAGAACCGGGACAGGGCGAACCGGGGAGCTGTTTTTT	CASRTGTGRTGELFF
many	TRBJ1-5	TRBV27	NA	TGTGCCAGCAGTTTAGCGGGGTCTCAGCCCCAGCATTTT	CASSLAGSQPQHF
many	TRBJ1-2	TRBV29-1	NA	TGCAGCGTTGAAGCCGGGGAGGGCTACACCTTC	CSVEAGEGYTF
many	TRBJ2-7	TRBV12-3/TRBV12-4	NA	TGTGCCAGCAGCCAGGGAGGGGGCAGGGGCTACGAGCAGTACTTC	CASSQGGGRGYEQYF
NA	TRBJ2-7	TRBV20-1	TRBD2	TGCTGTGCTAGAGGGGGACTAGCGGGAGGAAGCTCCTACGAGCAGTACTTC	CCARGGLAGGSSYEQYF
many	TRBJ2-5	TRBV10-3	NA	TGTGCCATCAGAGGGACGGGAAGTCAAGAGACCCAGTACTTC	CAIRGTGSQETQYF
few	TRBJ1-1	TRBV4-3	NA	TGCGCCAGCAGCCTCGTGACAGGTTGGAACACTGAAGCTTTCTTT	CASSLVTGWNTEAFF
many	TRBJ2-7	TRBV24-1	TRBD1	TGTGCCACCAGTGACCCAAGGACAGGAGTGTACGAGCAGTACTTC	CATSDPRTGVYEQYF
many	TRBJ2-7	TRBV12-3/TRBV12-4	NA	TGTGCCAGCAGTTCCCCCCAGTACGAGCAGTACTTC	CASSSPQYEQYF
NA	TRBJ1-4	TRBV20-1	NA	TGCAGTGCTAGAGATCCTAGTAGGACTGAAAAACTGTTTTTT	CSARDPSRTEKLFF
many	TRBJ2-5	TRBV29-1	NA	TGCCTAGTTGAGGAAGAGACCCAGTACTTC	CLVEEETQYF
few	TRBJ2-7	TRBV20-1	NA	TGCAGTGCTAGAGATCGGGACGGGAGCCTCTACGAGCAGTACTTC	CSARDRDGSLYEQYF
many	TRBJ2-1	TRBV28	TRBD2	TGTGCCAGCAGCACCAGCGGGAGAAAGTACAATGAGCAGTTCTTC	CASSTSGRKYNEQFF
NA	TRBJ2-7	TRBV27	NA	NA	CASSWGAGNESF
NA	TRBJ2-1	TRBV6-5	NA	TGTGCCAGCAGCCAGGACAGTAATGAGCAGTTCTTC	CASSQDSNEQFF
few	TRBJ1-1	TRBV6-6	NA	TGTGCCAGCACCCCAGGGGCTGAAGCTTTCTTT	CASTPGAEAFF
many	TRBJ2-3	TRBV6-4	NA	TGTGCCAGCAGTGACACCCTAGCTCGGTCAGATACGCAGTATTTT	CASSDTLARSDTQYF